One and the same sample provided the 32 T cell receptor beta chains below, sequenced in a study of technical replicates of blood from a few donors. Profiled with immunoSEQ multiplex PCR; TCRdb holds only in-frame clones, not every one. In the table there are fewer than 85,000 clones, roughly 94% of which are singletons. Input material: T cells isolated from PBMCs. The receptors come from a human donor in good health.

J is TRBJ1-2 and V is TRBV7-2; 7 bases line up with TRBD1. J was trimmed by 1 base and V by 3 bases; bases with no gene match: 5. CDR1 is SGHTA and CDR2 is FQGNSA in the germline V gene. The CDR3 totals 15 residues. The DNA of the CDR3 is TGTGCCAGCAGCTTCTCCGGGACAGATAACTATGGCTACACCTTC. Its translation is CASSFSGTDNYGYTF.

V and J are TRBV28 and TRBJ1-2; 7 positions match TRBD1. Germline CDR1 reads MDHEN; CDR2 reads SYDVKM. With V trimmed by 4 bases and J by 6 bases, 8 bases remained unmatched. The CDR3 sequence is 14 residues long. The CDR3 nucleotides are TGTGCCAGCAGTTCGTGGGTAGGGGGCAATGGCTACACCTTC. Translated, it gives CASSSWVGGNGYTF.

This chain uses TRBV10-3 with TRBJ2-3; TRBD2 might be the D (5 bases). CDR3 length: 14 residues. Germline CDR1 ENHRY, CDR2 SYGVKD. V was trimmed by 2 bases and J by 6 bases, leaving 12 bases between them. Here the CDR3 DNA reads TGTGCCATCAGTGAGCGGATGCCGGGGGATACGCAGTATTTT. It codes for CAISERMPGDTQYF.

The DNA of the CDR3 is TGTGCCAGCAGTTCGGGACAGGGCACCTACAATGAGCAGTTCTTC. Translating gives CASSSGQGTYNEQFF. This chain joins TRBV27 and TRBJ2-1; 9 bases align to TRBD1. V lost 4 bases to trimming and J lost 2 bases; unmatched junction nucleotides: 3. The V gene's germline CDR1 is MNHEY and CDR2 SMNVEV (reference sequence). The CDR3 extends over 15 amino acids.

The J gene is TRBJ1-3, the V gene TRBV28, with D unclear. Deletions cut 2 bases from V and 4 bases from J, with 6 bases between. Germline values: CDR1 MDHEN, CDR2 SYDVKM. CDR3 length equals 13 residues. In nucleotides, the CDR3 is TGTGCCAGCAGTTTAGAAGCGGGAAACACCATATATTTT. It translates to CASSLEAGNTIYF.

J is TRBJ2-2 and V is TRBV10-1; D unclear. CDR1 is WNHNN and CDR2 is SYGVQD in the germline V gene (reference sequence). This CDR3 is built from 12 residues. V gave up 5 bases and J gave up 2 bases, with 3 bases separating them. The chain's CDR3 is CASSPNTGELFF. CDR3 bases: TGCGCCAGCAGTCCAAACACCGGGGAGCTGTTTTTT.

The CDR3 here is CASSSELAGVTYEQYF. The CDR3 region has the DNA TGTGCCAGCAGCTCAGAACTAGCGGGAGTGACCTACGAGCAGTACTTC. The rearrangement links TRBV7-6 to TRBJ2-7, with 11 nucleotides matching TRBD2. CDR1 and CDR2 (germline): SGHVS, FNYEAQ. With V trimmed by 4 bases and J by 2 bases, 7 bases remained unmatched. The CDR3 is 16 amino acids.

The V gene is TRBV6-1, the J gene TRBJ2-5; possibly TRBD1 for D (6 bases). The germline CDR1 and CDR2 sequences are MNHNS and SASEGT. Trimming removed 6 bases at V and 4 bases at J, with 9 bases between. The CDR3 consists of 12 residues. This CDR3 reads CASRVGGETQYF. The CDR3 DNA reads as TGTGCCAGCAGGGTAGGGGGAGAGACCCAGTACTTC.

The chain carries TRBV5-1 and TRBJ2-1, with 9 nucleotides matching TRBD2. In germline, CDR1 is SGHRS, CDR2 YFSETQ. V lost 1 base to trimming and J lost 3 bases; unmatched junction nucleotides: 8. The CDR3 is 17 amino acids. The CDR3 region is CASSLLDSGGFYNEQFF. The CDR3 region has the DNA TGCGCCAGCAGCTTGTTAGACAGCGGGGGGTTCTACAATGAGCAGTTCTTC. Drawing the rest from reference TRBV5-1 and TRBJ2-1, the complete variable domain is KAGVTQTPRYLIKTRGQQVTLSCSPISGHRSVSWYQQTPGQGLQFLFEYFSETQRNKGNFPGRFSGRQFSNSRSEMNVSTLELGDSALYLCASSLLDSGGFYNEQFFGPGTRLTVL.

This rearrangement joins TRBV19 to TRBJ2-2; tentative D call: TRBD2 (6 bases). Trimming removed 5 bases at V and 2 bases at J, with 12 bases between. Germline CDR1 and CDR2: LNHDA and SQIVND (reference sequence). The CDR3 spans 15 residues. The CDR3 DNA is TGTGCCAGTAGTGTCGCCGGGACTAACACCGGGGAGCTGTTTTTT. Protein product: CASSVAGTNTGELFF.

The chain combines TRBV9 with TRBJ2-7; no reliable D call. V shed 0 bases and J shed 5 bases, with 18 bases lying between them. The CDR3 loop spans 16 amino acids. CDR1 is SGDLS and CDR2 is YYNGEE in the germline V gene. CDR3 nucleotides: TGTGCCAGCAGCGTAGCGAGAACGTCGATGTTCGACGAGCAGTACTTC. This encodes CASSVARTSMFDEQYF.

The table lists this clone with a count of one. J is TRBJ1-1 and V is TRBV25-1; D remains ambiguous. Per germline, CDR1 MGHDK and CDR2 SYGVNS. V was shortened by 4 bases and J by 5 bases, with 14 bases between the two germline ends. The CDR3 is 14 amino acids. CDR3 region: CASSGAPPQTEAFF. Written as DNA, the CDR3 is TGTGCCAGCAGTGGGGCCCCCCCCCAGACTGAAGCTTTCTTT.

V is TRBV27 and J is TRBJ1-6; the D gene is possibly TRBD1 (6 bases). Trimming stripped 6 bases from V and 4 bases from J, with 16 bases between. Germline-derived CDR1 and CDR2 are MNHEY and SMNVEV (reference sequence). The CDR3 sequence is 16 residues long. In nucleotides, the CDR3 is TGTGCCAGCAGATTAGGGGACACCCTTTATAATTCACCCCTCCACTTT. Amino acids: CASRLGDTLYNSPLHF.

V gene TRBV6-5 combines with J gene TRBJ1-1; 9 nucleotides line up with TRBD1. With 1 base clipped from V and 8 bases from J, the junction kept 2 bases outside the gene matches. The CDR3 sequence is 13 residues long. Per the germline V gene, CDR1 is MNHEY and CDR2 is SVGAGI. CDR3 sequence: CASSYFGTGEAFF. CDR3 in DNA: TGTGCCAGCAGTTACTTTGGGACAGGGGAAGCTTTCTTT.

This sequence joins TRBV10-3 and TRBJ2-3; 8 bases are a match to TRBD2. Germline CDR1 and CDR2: ENHRY and SYGVKD. V shed 2 bases, J shed 2 bases, and the junction held 9 bases outside the gene matches. The CDR3 is made up of 17 amino acids. The CDR3 protein is CAISEGGGSPLTDTQYF. In nucleotides, the CDR3 is TGTGCCATCAGTGAGGGCGGGGGGTCCCCCCTCACAGATACGCAGTATTTT.

The chain is built from TRBV28 and TRBJ1-5; D gene ambiguous. V lost 4 bases to trimming and J lost 1 base, with 17 bases between them. Germline V gene sequence: CDR1 MDHEN, CDR2 SYDVKM. The CDR3 extends over 17 amino acids. Written as DNA, the CDR3 is TGTGCCAGCAGTTACACCATAGGAGCAAGGAGCAATCAGCCCCAGCATTTT. It specifies CASSYTIGARSNQPQHF.

This chain links TRBV18 with TRBJ2-5, with TRBD2 matching over 15 bases. Losses at the gene ends were 0 bases for V and 1 base for J; bases not matched to a gene: 12. Germline values: CDR1 KGHSH, CDR2 LQKENI. The CDR3 is 21 residues long. The CDR3 protein is CASSPPAGLAGGGWGQETQYF. The CDR3 DNA follows: TGTGCCAGCTCACCACCAGCGGGACTAGCGGGAGGAGGATGGGGCCAAGAGACCCAGTACTTC.

The chain carries TRBV6-5 and TRBJ1-1; 7 positions match TRBD1. V was clipped by 6 bases and J by 8 bases; unmatched bases: 12. This CDR3 spans 14 amino acids. From germline, CDR1 is MNHEY and CDR2 SVGAGI. The CDR3 DNA reads as TGTGCCAGCAGACACAGGGGATCTGCGGGAGAAGCTTTCTTT. As protein: CASRHRGSAGEAFF.

The rearrangement joins TRBV7-9 to TRBJ2-7; possible D gene TRBD2, 7 bases. The germline V gene encodes CDR1 SEHNR and CDR2 FQNEAQ (reference sequence). The V end was cut by 3 bases, the J end by 2 bases, with 8 bases between. There are 13 residues in the CDR3. CDR3 DNA: TGTGCCAGCAGCTTCGGGGGGCCCTACGAGCAGTACTTC. It yields the protein CASSFGGPYEQYF.

This clone occurred a few times. The chain links TRBV4-1 to TRBJ1-1; TRBD1 agrees at 7 bases. The CDR3 loop spans 15 amino acids. V shed 2 bases and J 1 base; nucleotides not matched to a gene: 4. The germline gives CDR1 MGHRA, CDR2 YSYEKL. The CDR3 coding sequence is TGCGCCAGCAGCCAAACAGGGGTCCCGAACACTGAAGCTTTCTTT. Encoded protein: CASSQTGVPNTEAFF.

The chain combines TRBV27 with TRBJ1-2; no firm D call. The germline gives CDR1 MNHEY, CDR2 SMNVEV (reference sequence). Trimming shortened V by 1 base and J by 2 bases, and 11 bases separated the two germline ends. There are 15 residues in the CDR3. CDR3 sequence reads: CASSLYAGQNYGYTF. CDR3 coding DNA: TGTGCCAGCAGTTTATATGCAGGCCAGAACTATGGCTACACCTTC.

The CDR3 sequence: CASTRAGGQEYEQYF. CDR3 coding DNA: TGTGCCAGCACCCGAGCGGGAGGGCAGGAGTACGAGCAGTACTTC. The rearrangement uses TRBV27 and TRBJ2-7, with TRBD2 matching 10 bases. The V segment lost 7 bases and the J segment 4 bases; nucleotides outside the gene matches: 10. This CDR3 region has 15 residues. Germline V gene lookup returns CDR1 MNHEY and CDR2 SMNVEV (reference sequence).

This rearrangement joins TRBV28 to TRBJ2-7, with a weak D call TRBD2 (6 bases). CDR3 length: 15 amino acids. Germline CDR1 and CDR2: MDHEN and SYDVKM. Trimming removed 3 bases at V and 5 bases at J, with 17 bases between. In DNA form, the CDR3 reads TGTGCCAGCAGTTTTTTAACGGGAGCCACCCACGAGCAGTACTTC. It codes for CASSFLTGATHEQYF.

This clone appeared once. The V call is TRBV19, the J call TRBJ1-6; D is unclear. The CDR3 is 15 amino acids. V lost 3 bases and J lost 6, with 12 bases in between. Germline V gene lookup returns CDR1 LNHDA and CDR2 SQIVND (reference sequence). The CDR3 is CASSIGRRSNSPLHF. CDR3 DNA sequence: TGTGCCAGTAGTATTGGTAGAAGAAGTAATTCACCCCTCCACTTT.

This clone was found once. The chain has TRBV5-1 and TRBJ2-5; the D is unclear. Trimming took off 4 bases at V and 4 bases at J, with 14 bases between the two ends. The CDR3 runs to 14 residues. Germline V gene lookup returns CDR1 SGHRS and CDR2 YFSETQ. CDR3 sequence: CASSLTSLRETQYF. In DNA form, the CDR3 reads TGCGCCAGCAGCCTTACTTCATTAAGAGAGACCCAGTACTTC.

V usage is TRBV11-1 and J usage is TRBJ2-3; D call uncertain. The germline V gene encodes CDR1 SGHAT and CDR2 FQDESV (reference sequence). The CDR3 runs to 12 residues. With 5 bases removed from V and 1 base from J, the gap between germline ends came to 4 bases. The CDR3: CASSPGTDTQYF. The CDR3 bases are TGTGCCAGCAGCCCCGGCACAGATACGCAGTATTTT.

This chain links TRBV10-3 with TRBJ2-5; possibly TRBD1 for D (6 bases). Trimming shortened V by 3 bases and J by 4 bases, and 6 bases separated the two germline ends. Germline CDR1 reads ENHRY; CDR2 reads SYGVKD. The CDR3 spans 12 residues. CDR3 amino acids: CAISEGGETQYF. For the CDR3, the DNA is TGTGCCATCAGTGAAGGGGGAGAGACCCAGTACTTC.

The genes are TRBV9 and TRBJ1-4; 7 bases fit TRBD1. This CDR3 spans 14 amino acids. The V gene's germline CDR1 is SGDLS and CDR2 YYNGEE. Trimming took 3 bases from V and 7 from J; bases not matched to a gene: 6. This CDR3 is CASSATGAPEKLFF. CDR3 DNA: TGTGCCAGCAGCGCTACAGGGGCTCCTGAAAAACTGTTTTTT.

V gene TRBV5-1 combines with J gene TRBJ1-1, with 8 nucleotides matching TRBD1. The V gene end was trimmed by 4 bases and the J gene end by 5 bases; junction bases not matched to a gene: 7. The CDR3 loop spans 14 amino acids. Germline assignment: CDR1 SGHRS and CDR2 YFSETQ. CDR3 nucleotides: TGCGCCAGCAGCCCGGACAGGGTAGTGACTGAAGCTTTCTTT. It specifies CASSPDRVVTEAFF.

The CDR3 DNA is TGTGCCAGGCAGTTGGGGGACAGTAACTATGGCTACACCTTC. Its protein product is CARQLGDSNYGYTF. This sequence joins TRBV2 and TRBJ1-2, with 7 nucleotides matching TRBD1. Germline V gene lookup returns CDR1 SNHLY and CDR2 FYNNEI. The CDR3 runs 14 residues. V lost 9 bases and J lost 1; bases outside the gene matches: 8.

This chain joins TRBV6-5 and TRBJ2-7, with 9 bases identical to TRBD1. Trimming removed 6 bases from V and 4 bases from J; junction bases left unmatched: 10. The CDR3 extends over 15 amino acids. Germline CDR1 is MNHEY and CDR2 is SVGAGI. CDR3 region: CASRGEGQGNYEQYF. The CDR3 DNA sequence: TGTGCCAGCAGGGGGGAGGGACAGGGAAATTACGAGCAGTACTTC.

This clone has a single count. This chain links TRBV6-1 with TRBJ2-3, with TRBD2 matching over 12 bases. The V segment lost 2 bases and the J segment 4 bases; nucleotides outside the gene matches: 4. Germline V gives CDR1 MNHNS, CDR2 SASEGT. There are 16 residues in the CDR3. The CDR3 nucleotides read TGTGCCAGCAGTGAACTGCTAGCGGGGGGGTCAGATACGCAGTATTTT. Protein: CASSELLAGGSDTQYF.